This T cell receptor (beta chain) was sequenced during a study of T cells in Graves' hyperthyroidism and ophthalmopathy. Turning to this clonotype: Antigen specificity is unknown.

Amplification of TCR beta CDR3 regions was performed using RNA transcripts as template. During a first-round RT-PCR of the TCR CDR3, the HTBI primer set was used. MiXCR, run by TCRdb on the multiplex PCR reads, gives a single entry per CDR3 protein. The sample includes about 710,000 distinct CDR3 sequences, 16% seen only once; the top ten take roughly 8%. Uncontrolled infections, other autoimmune diseases, pregnancy or lactation led to exclusion of patients. Clinical symptoms, serum thyroxine, TRAb, thyroid ultrasound and orbital computed tomography informed diagnoses. The length of the CDR3 is 15 residues. V was trimmed by 2 bases and J by 3 bases, leaving 14 bases between them. CDR1 is MNHEY, CDR2 SMNVEV, per germline (reference sequence). The study's findings and limits: Most expanded thyroid clonotypes above 0.001 also appeared in blood.

The V gene is TRBV27, the J gene TRBJ2-7; perhaps TRBD1 as D (7 bases). Sequencing input: blood. The sequence derives from a man aged 18-30 years with Graves' hyperthyroidism. CDR3 sequence: CASSLRGDSYYEQYF. CDR3 DNA sequence: TGTGCCAGCAGTTTAAGGGGGGACAGTTACTACGAGCAGTACTTC.